The clone carrying this T cell receptor (beta chain) occurred a few times. What it recognizes is unknown. Each TCR beta cDNA library carried unique molecular identifiers. With about 0.85 to 10 million T cells as the source, 500,000 to 650,000 cDNA molecules resulted. TCRdb processed the PCR reads anew with MiXCR; each CDR3 protein has one entry. The sample shows around 700,000 distinct CDR3 sequences, about 60% of them seen only once. This record comes from a study of post-analysis software for immune sequencing data. Germline CDR1 and CDR2: SGHRS and YFSETQ. Trimming cost V 1 base and J 4 bases; bases outside gene matches: 5. The CDR3 runs 15 residues. Study-wide points: About 5 TRBV segments, including TRBV5-6, TRBV5-1 and TRBV20-1, were more frequent in patients than controls. The study found significantly lower normalized Chao1 diversity in multiple sclerosis patients than in controls.

This clonotype was obtained from a girl aged 2 to 10 with multiple sclerosis. The material sequenced was blood. The rearrangement joins TRBV5-1 to TRBJ2-5, with 9 bases that match TRBD2. CDR3 amino acids: CASSLWRGGRETQYF. In DNA form, the CDR3 reads TGCGCCAGCAGCTTGTGGCGGGGGGGCCGAGAGACCCAGTACTTC.